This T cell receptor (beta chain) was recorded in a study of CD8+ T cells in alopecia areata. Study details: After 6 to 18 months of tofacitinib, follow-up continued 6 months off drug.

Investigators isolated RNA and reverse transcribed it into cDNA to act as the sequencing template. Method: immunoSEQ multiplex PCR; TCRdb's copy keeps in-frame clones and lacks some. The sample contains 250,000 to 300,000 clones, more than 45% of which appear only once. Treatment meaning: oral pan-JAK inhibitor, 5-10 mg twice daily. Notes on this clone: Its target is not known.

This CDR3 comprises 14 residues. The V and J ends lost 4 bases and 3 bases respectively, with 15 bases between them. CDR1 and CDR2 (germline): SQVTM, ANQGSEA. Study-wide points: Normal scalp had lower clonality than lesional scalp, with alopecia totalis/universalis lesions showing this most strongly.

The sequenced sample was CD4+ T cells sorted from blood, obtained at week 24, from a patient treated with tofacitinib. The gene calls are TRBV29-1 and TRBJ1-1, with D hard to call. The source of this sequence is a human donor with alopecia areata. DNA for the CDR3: TGCAGCGTTGCATTGAGGATATCGGACACTGAAGCTTTCTTT. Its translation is CSVALRISDTEAFF.